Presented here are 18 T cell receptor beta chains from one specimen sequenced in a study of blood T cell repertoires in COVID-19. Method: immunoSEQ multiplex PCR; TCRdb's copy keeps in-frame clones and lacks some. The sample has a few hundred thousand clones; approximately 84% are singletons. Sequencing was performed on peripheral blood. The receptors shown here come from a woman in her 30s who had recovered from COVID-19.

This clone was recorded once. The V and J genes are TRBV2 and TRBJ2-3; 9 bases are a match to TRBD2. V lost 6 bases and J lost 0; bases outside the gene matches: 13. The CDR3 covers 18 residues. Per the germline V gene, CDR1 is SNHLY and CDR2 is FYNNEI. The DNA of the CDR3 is TGTGCCAGCAGCAACCCTTCACTAGCGGGCCTAAGCACAGATACGCAGTATTTT. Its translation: CASSNPSLAGLSTDTQYF.

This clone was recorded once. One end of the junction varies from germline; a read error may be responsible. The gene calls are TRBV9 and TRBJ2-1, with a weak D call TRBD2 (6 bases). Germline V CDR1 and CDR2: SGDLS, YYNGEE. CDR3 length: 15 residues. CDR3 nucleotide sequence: TGTGCCACCAGCACTGGAGGGAGCTCCTACAATGAGCAGTTCTTC. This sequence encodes CATSTGGSSYNEQFF.

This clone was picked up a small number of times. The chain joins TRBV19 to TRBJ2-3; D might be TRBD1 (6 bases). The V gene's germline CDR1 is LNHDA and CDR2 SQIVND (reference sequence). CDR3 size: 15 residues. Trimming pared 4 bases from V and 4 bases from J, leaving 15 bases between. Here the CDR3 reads CASSTLQGAADTQYF. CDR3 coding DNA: TGTGCCAGTAGTACGCTACAGGGAGCCGCAGATACGCAGTATTTT.

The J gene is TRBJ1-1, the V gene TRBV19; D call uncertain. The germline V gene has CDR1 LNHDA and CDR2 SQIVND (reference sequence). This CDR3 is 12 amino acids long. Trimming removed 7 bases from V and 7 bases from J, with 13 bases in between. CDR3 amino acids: CASTPGGLEAFF. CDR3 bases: TGTGCCAGTACTCCGGGAGGACTTGAAGCTTTCTTT.

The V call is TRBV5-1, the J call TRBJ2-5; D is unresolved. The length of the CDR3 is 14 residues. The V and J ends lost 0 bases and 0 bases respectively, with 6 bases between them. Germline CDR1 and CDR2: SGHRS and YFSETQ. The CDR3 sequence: CASSLGLYQETQYF. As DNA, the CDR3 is TGCGCCAGCAGCTTGGGACTGTACCAAGAGACCCAGTACTTC. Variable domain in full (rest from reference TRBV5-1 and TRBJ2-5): KAGVTQTPRYLIKTRGQQVTLSCSPISGHRSVSWYQQTPGQGLQFLFEYFSETQRNKGNFPGRFSGRQFSNSRSEMNVSTLELGDSALYLCASSLGLYQETQYFGPGTRLLVL.

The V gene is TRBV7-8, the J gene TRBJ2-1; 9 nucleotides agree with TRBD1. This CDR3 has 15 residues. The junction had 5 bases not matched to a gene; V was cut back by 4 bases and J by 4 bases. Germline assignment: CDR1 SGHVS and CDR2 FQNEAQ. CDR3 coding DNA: TGTGCCAGCAGCTCAACCGGGACAGGGTACAATGAGCAGTTCTTC. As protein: CASSSTGTGYNEQFF.

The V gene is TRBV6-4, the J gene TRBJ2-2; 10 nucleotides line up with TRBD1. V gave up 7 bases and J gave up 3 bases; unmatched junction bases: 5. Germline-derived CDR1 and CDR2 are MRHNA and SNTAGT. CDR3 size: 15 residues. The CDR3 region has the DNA TGTGCCAGCAATGCCGGGACAGGGGACACCGGGGAGCTGTTTTTT. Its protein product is CASNAGTGDTGELFF.

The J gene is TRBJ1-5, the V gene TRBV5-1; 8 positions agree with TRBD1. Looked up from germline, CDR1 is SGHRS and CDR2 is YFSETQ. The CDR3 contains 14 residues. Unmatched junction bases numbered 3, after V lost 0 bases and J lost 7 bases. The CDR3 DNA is TGCGCCAGCAGCTTGGAGCCAGGGGGCCAGCCCCAGCATTTT. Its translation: CASSLEPGGQPQHF. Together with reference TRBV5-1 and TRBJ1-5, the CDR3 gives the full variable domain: KAGVTQTPRYLIKTRGQQVTLSCSPISGHRSVSWYQQTPGQGLQFLFEYFSETQRNKGNFPGRFSGRQFSNSRSEMNVSTLELGDSALYLCASSLEPGGQPQHFGDGTRLSIL.

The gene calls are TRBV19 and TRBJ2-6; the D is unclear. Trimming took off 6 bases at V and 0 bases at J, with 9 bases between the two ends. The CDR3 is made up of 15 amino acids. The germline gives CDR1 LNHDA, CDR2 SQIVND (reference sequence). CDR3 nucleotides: TGTGCCAGTAGCCGAGGTAGCTCTGGGGCCAACGTCCTGACTTTC. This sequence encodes CASSRGSSGANVLTF.

CDR3 sequence (DNA): TGCGCCAGCAGCCAAGGCTTGGCCGGGTCGAGCTCCTACAATGAGCAGTTCTTC. Protein product: CASSQGLAGSSSYNEQFF. V and J are TRBV4-3 and TRBJ2-1, with D unclear. Germline V CDR1 and CDR2: LGHNA, YSLEER. The CDR3 consists of 18 residues. V was shortened by 1 base and J by 0 bases, with 16 bases between the two germline ends.

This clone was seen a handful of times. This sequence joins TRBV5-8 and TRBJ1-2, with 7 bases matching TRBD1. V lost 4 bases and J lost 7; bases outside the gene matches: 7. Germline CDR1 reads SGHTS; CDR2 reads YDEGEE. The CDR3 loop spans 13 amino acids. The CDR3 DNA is TGTGCCAGCAGCCCGGGGACAGAACTTGGCTACACCTTC. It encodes CASSPGTELGYTF. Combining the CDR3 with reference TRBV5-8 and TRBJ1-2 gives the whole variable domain EAGVTQSPTHLIKTRGQQATLRCSPISGHTSVYWYQQALGLGLQFLLWYDEGEERNRGNFPPRFSGRQFPNYSSELNVNALELEDSALYLCASSPGTELGYTFGSGTRLTVV.

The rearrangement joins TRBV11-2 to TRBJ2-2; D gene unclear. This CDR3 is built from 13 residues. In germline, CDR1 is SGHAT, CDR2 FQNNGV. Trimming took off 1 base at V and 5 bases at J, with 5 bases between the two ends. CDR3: CASSLGRTGELFF. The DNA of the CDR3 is TGTGCCAGCAGCTTAGGTCGGACCGGGGAGCTGTTTTTT.

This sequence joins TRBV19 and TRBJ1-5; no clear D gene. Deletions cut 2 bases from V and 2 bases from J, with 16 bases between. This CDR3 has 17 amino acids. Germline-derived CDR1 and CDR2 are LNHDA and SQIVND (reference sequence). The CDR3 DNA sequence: TGTGCCAGTAGTATATGGGTAGGCCGGGTTGGCAATCAGCCCCAGCATTTT. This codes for CASSIWVGRVGNQPQHF.

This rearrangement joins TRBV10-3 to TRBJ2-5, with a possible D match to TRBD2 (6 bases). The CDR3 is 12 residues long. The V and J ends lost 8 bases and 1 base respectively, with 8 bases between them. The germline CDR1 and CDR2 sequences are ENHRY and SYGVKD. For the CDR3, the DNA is TGTGCCATCGGAGGGATCCAAGAGACCCAGTACTTC. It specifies CAIGGIQETQYF.

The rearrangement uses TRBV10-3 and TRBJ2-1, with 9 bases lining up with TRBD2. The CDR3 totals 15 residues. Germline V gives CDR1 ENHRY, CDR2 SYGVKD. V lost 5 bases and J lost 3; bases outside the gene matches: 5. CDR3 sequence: CAISPGLAHYNEQFF. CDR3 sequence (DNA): TGTGCCATCAGTCCGGGACTAGCCCACTACAATGAGCAGTTCTTC.

CDR3 nucleotide sequence: TGTGCCAGCAGTTTGCTAGCGAACAATGAGCAGTTCTTC. Translation gives CASSLLANNEQFF. The genes are TRBV27 and TRBJ2-1; possibly TRBD2 for D (6 bases). The V gene's germline CDR1 is MNHEY and CDR2 SMNVEV (reference sequence). Trimming pared 3 bases from V and 5 bases from J, leaving 8 bases between. CDR3 length: 13 residues.

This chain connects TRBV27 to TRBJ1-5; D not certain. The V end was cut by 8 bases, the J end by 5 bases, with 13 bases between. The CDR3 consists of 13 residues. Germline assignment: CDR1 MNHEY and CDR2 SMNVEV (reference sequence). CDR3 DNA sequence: TGTGCCAGCTCGGCATTAGCGGATCAGCCCCAGCATTTT. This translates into CASSALADQPQHF.

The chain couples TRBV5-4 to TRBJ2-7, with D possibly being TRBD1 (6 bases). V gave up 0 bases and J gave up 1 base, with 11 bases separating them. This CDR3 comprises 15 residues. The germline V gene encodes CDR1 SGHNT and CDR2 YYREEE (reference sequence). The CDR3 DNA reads TGTGCCAGCAGCTTGGTGTCGCAGGGGTCCTACGAGCAGTACTTC. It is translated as CASSLVSQGSYEQYF.